The present T cell receptor beta chain was sequenced within a study of blood T cells in healthy people across ages. Study-level findings and limits: Naive and antigen-experienced cells could not be conclusively compared, given unsorted PBMCs. There were more naive CD4+ cells and higher diversity in long-lived donors than in aged donors.

Sample-barcoded 5' priming and a J-beta primer mix drove a second PCR of roughly 6 to 12 cycles. Through a template-switch adaptor with 12 random nucleotides, each cDNA molecule received a tag. TCRdb used MiXCR to reprocess the 5' RACE reads, holding one entry per CDR3 protein. The repertoire holds some 1.6 million distinct CDR3 sequences, with about 35% as singletons. In regard to this clonotype: Its matching antigen is unknown.

J lost 1 base, V lost 3 bases, and 9 bases had no gene match. The germline CDR1 and CDR2 sequences are DFQATT and SNEGSKA (reference sequence). The CDR3 consists of 15 residues. Per sample, at least 5.5 micrograms of total RNA were extracted. The sample was blood. This receptor was taken from a woman in her twenties or thirties in good health. J is TRBJ2-7 and V is TRBV20-1; 7 positions agree with TRBD2. The CDR3 sequence is CSASSYQRGSYEQYF. As DNA, the CDR3 is TGCAGTGCTAGCAGTTATCAGCGGGGATCCTACGAGCAGTACTTC.